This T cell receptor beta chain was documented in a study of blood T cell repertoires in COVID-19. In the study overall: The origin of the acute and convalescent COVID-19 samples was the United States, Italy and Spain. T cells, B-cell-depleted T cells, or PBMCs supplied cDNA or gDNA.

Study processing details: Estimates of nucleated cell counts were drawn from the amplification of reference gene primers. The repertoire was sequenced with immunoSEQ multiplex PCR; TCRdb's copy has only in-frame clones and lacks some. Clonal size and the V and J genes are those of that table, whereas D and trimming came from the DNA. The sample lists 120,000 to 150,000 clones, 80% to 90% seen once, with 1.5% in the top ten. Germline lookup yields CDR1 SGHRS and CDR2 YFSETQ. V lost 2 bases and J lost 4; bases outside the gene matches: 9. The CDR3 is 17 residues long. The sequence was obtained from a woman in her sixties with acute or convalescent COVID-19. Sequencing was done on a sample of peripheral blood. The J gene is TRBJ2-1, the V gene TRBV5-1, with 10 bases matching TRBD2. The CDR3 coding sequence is TGCGCCAGCAGCTTAATTCCGGGAGCGGGGGGGTACAATGAGCAGTTCTTC. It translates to CASSLIPGAGGYNEQFF.